This TCR beta chain was documented in a study of regulatory T cells in long-lasting Graves disease. CDR1 and CDR2 (germline): MNHEY, SVGEGT. The CDR3 is made up of 14 amino acids. V was trimmed by 4 bases and J by 6 bases, leaving 16 bases between them. Time point here: newly diagnosed GD, antithyroid drugs for less than 3 months. From RNA extracted from PBMCs, the TCR library was made. CDR3-region Arm-PCR and iRepertoire HTBI primers produced the TCR beta libraries. TCRdb recomputed calls from the multiplex PCR reads with MiXCR, one row per CDR3 protein. This repertoire shows 600,000 to 650,000 distinct CDR3 sequences, less than 20% found once; its top ten account for around a sixth. In its sample, this clonotype was seen a few times. The data were also submitted as part of a second study, on T cells in Graves' hyperthyroidism and ophthalmopathy.

J is TRBJ2-7 and V is TRBV6-2 or TRBV6-3; D gene uncertain. The sequence came from a woman aged 25 to 39 with Graves disease. The sequencing used peripheral blood mononuclear cells (PBMCs), collected at new diagnosis, from a patient treated with antithyroid drugs. In DNA, the CDR3 is TGTGCCAGCAGTTCACACCGGGCGTCCGGCGAGCAGTACTTC. Its protein product is CASSSHRASGEQYF.